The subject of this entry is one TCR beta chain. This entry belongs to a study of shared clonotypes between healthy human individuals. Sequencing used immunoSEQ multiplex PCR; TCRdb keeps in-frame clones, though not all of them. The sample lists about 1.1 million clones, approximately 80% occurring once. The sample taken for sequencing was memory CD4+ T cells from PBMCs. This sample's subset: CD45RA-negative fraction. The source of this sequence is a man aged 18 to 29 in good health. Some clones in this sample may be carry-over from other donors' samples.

Here the CDR3 reads CASSLWQASEQFF. In DNA, the CDR3 is TGTGCCAGCAGCTTGTGGCAAGCGAGTGAGCAGTTCTTC. The chain combines TRBV5-4 with TRBJ2-1; the D is unclear. Germline CDR1 reads SGHNT; CDR2 reads YYREEE (reference sequence). The CDR3 has 13 residues. The V end lost 1 base, the J end lost 9 bases, and 11 bases lay between the germline ends.